The 29 T cell receptor beta chains listed next were all sequenced from one sample in a study of blood T cells in healthy people across ages. With a J-beta primer mix and a sample-barcoded 5' primer, a second PCR ran roughly 6 to 11 cycles. TCRdb redid the calling of the 5' RACE reads with MiXCR, one entry per CDR3 protein. The sample holds fewer than 700,000 distinct CDR3 sequences, under 55% seen once. The sample consisted of blood. These TCRs come from a man older than 75 in good health.

The chain is built from TRBV2 and TRBJ1-1, with D maybe TRBD1 (6 bases). From germline, CDR1 is SNHLY and CDR2 FYNNEI. Between the trimmed V and J ends, which lost 7 bases and 1 base, there was a span of 10 bases. The CDR3 totals 13 residues. Written as DNA, the CDR3 is TGTGCCAGCATGGGACAATGGAACACTGAAGCTTTCTTT. Protein sequence: CASMGQWNTEAFF.

V and J are TRBV2 and TRBJ2-7, with D perhaps assigned TRBD1 or TRBD2 (5 bases each). Per germline, CDR1 SNHLY and CDR2 FYNNEI. The CDR3 runs 15 residues. Trimming removed 2 bases from V and 2 bases from J, with 13 bases in between. CDR3 nucleotide sequence: TGTGCCAGCAGTGAAACCGGGACGTTCACCTACGAGCAGTACTTC. Amino acid sequence: CASSETGTFTYEQYF. Full variable domain (rest looked up from reference TRBV2 and TRBJ2-7): EPEVTQTPSHQVTQMGQEVILRCVPISNHLYFYWYRQILGQKVEFLVSFYNNEISEKSEIFDDQFSVERPDGSNFTLKIRSTKLEDSAMYFCASSETGTFTYEQYFGPGTRLTVT.

V gene TRBV7-2 combines with J gene TRBJ2-5, with a tentative D call TRBD1 (6 bases). The length of the CDR3 is 15 residues. Germline V gene sequence: CDR1 SGHTA, CDR2 FQGNSA. Trimming took off 5 bases at V and 4 bases at J, with 17 bases between the two ends. The CDR3 here is CASSLRTRGPETQYF. CDR3 bases: TGTGCCAGCAGCCTACGGACCAGGGGCCCAGAGACCCAGTACTTC.

The CDR3 region is CASSLASGRVYEQFF. The CDR3 DNA reads TGTGCCAGCAGCTTAGCCAGCGGGAGAGTCTATGAGCAGTTCTTC. The chain links TRBV7-8 to TRBJ2-1, with 8 bases matching TRBD2. Trimming removed 0 bases from V and 8 bases from J; junction bases left unmatched: 6. Germline V lookup: CDR1 SGHVS, CDR2 FQNEAQ. The CDR3 runs to 15 residues.

The count of this clonotype is one. The chain recombines TRBV9 with TRBJ2-2, with 8 bases fitting TRBD1. The CDR3 loop spans 16 amino acids. V lost 4 bases and J lost 2; bases outside the gene matches: 7. Germline V CDR1 and CDR2: SGDLS, YYNGEE. The CDR3 region has the DNA TGTGCCAGCAGCTCCGGACAGGGAATAAACACCGGGGAGCTGTTTTTT. The encoded protein is CASSSGQGINTGELFF.

The chain employs TRBV5-1 and TRBJ2-7; D remains unclear. CDR3 length: 14 residues. Trimming left V 4 bases short and J 0 bases short, with 11 bases between. CDR1 SGHRS and CDR2 YFSETQ come from the germline V gene. The DNA for the CDR3 is TGCGCCAGCAGCGTTACAGATCCCTCCTACGAGCAGTACTTC. Translating gives CASSVTDPSYEQYF.

In its sample, this clonotype was seen many times. CDR3 in amino acids: CASSPPDRGFQPQHF. CDR3 in DNA: TGTGCCAGCAGTCCGCCGGACAGGGGTTTTCAGCCCCAGCATTTT. V gene TRBV6-1 combines with J gene TRBJ1-5; 9 nucleotides align to TRBD1. Germline V CDR1 and CDR2: MNHNS, SASEGT. The CDR3 is 15 amino acids. The V segment lost 5 bases and the J segment 6 bases; nucleotides outside the gene matches: 8.

The chain joins TRBV5-1 to TRBJ1-1; the match to TRBD1 covers 8 bases. The V and J ends lost 5 bases and 8 bases, in that order; junction bases with no gene match: 11. CDR3 size: 14 residues. Germline-derived CDR1 and CDR2 are SGHRS and YFSETQ. The CDR3 bases are TGCGCCAGCAGAGATACAGGGGGAAGCGGCGAAGCTTTCTTT. Translation gives CASRDTGGSGEAFF.

The chain recombines TRBV6-5 with TRBJ1-1; TRBD1 aligns across 7 bases. V trimming: 7 bases; J trimming: 7 bases; junction bases outside the gene matches: 12. The germline V gene encodes CDR1 MNHEY and CDR2 SVGAGI. The CDR3 has 14 residues. The CDR3 is CASTPGGRTGEAFF. In DNA, the CDR3 is TGTGCCAGCACACCAGGGGGTCGGACCGGTGAAGCTTTCTTT.

This clonotype appeared a few times. The chain recombines TRBV25-1 with TRBJ1-5, with D hard to call. The germline V and J ends were trimmed by 0 bases and 3 bases, with 6 bases remaining between them. CDR3 size: 14 residues. Germline V gene lookup returns CDR1 MGHDK and CDR2 SYGVNS. This CDR3 is CASSEYSLNQPQHF. The DNA for the CDR3 is TGTGCCAGCAGTGAATACAGCCTCAATCAGCCCCAGCATTTT.

This chain links TRBV12-3 or TRBV12-4 with TRBJ2-7, with 9 bases that match TRBD2. J gave up 6 bases and V 5 bases, and 8 bases lay outside the gene matches. CDR3 length equals 14 residues. CDR3 residues: CASSVGGRASEQYF. The CDR3 coding sequence is TGTGCCAGCAGTGTGGGCGGGAGGGCCTCCGAGCAGTACTTC.

A few counts support this clonotype. This sequence joins TRBV6-2 or TRBV6-3 and TRBJ2-3, with 10 bases lining up with TRBD1. Germline CDR1 reads MNHEY; CDR2 reads SVGEGT. The CDR3 totals 13 residues. The junction had 0 bases not matched to a gene; V was cut back by 4 bases and J by 5 bases. CDR3 in amino acids: CASSWDRGDTQYF. DNA of the CDR3: TGTGCCAGCAGTTGGGACAGGGGAGATACGCAGTATTTT.

This clonotype is a singleton in its sample. At one of its ends the junction is not consistent with the germline gene, which may arise from a read error. The chain carries TRBV12-3 or TRBV12-4 and TRBJ1-1; D gene unclear. The CDR3 runs 14 residues. The CDR3: CASSSLGSNAEAFF. CDR3 DNA sequence: TGTGCCAGCAGTTCCTTAGGGTCGAACGCTGAAGCTTTCTTT.

This rearrangement joins TRBV2 to TRBJ2-7; no reliable D call. Trimming left V 8 bases short and J 6 bases short, with 20 bases between. In germline, CDR1 is SNHLY, CDR2 FYNNEI. The CDR3 is 14 amino acids. The CDR3 reads CASYRLRSESEQYF. The CDR3 nucleotides read TGTGCCAGCTACAGACTCCGAAGTGAGAGCGAGCAGTACTTC.

This clonotype turned up a few times. This chain joins TRBV5-1 and TRBJ2-1, with D possibly being TRBD2 (5 bases). This CDR3 is built from 16 residues. V was pared by 4 bases and J by 0 bases, with 14 bases between. Germline-derived CDR1 and CDR2 are SGHRS and YFSETQ. CDR3 sequence: CASSLGGWSSYNEQFF. CDR3 sequence (DNA): TGCGCCAGCAGCCTGGGCGGGTGGAGCTCCTACAATGAGCAGTTCTTC.

This sequence joins TRBV20-1 and TRBJ2-1, with 11 bases fitting TRBD2. The CDR3 runs 14 residues. The J segment lost 5 bases and the V segment lost 4 bases, leaving 4 bases of the junction unmatched. Germline CDR1 and CDR2: DFQATT and SNEGSKA (reference sequence). The CDR3: CSATSGRLNNEQFF. CDR3 bases: TGCAGTGCTACTAGCGGGAGGTTGAACAATGAGCAGTTCTTC.

The chain links TRBV11-2 to TRBJ2-1; 11 bases line up with TRBD2. The J segment lost 8 bases and the V segment lost 3 bases, leaving 9 bases of the junction unmatched. This CDR3 comprises 16 residues. The germline gives CDR1 SGHAT, CDR2 FQNNGV. For the CDR3, the DNA is TGTGCCAGCAGCTTCCTCTCTAGCGGGGGGAGCCATGAGCAGTTCTTC. Translated: CASSFLSSGGSHEQFF. The full variable domain, with the rest looked up from reference TRBV11-2 and TRBJ2-1, is EAGVAQSPRYKIIEKRQSVAFWCNPISGHATLYWYQQILGQGPKLLIQFQNNGVVDDSQLPKDRFSAERLKGVDSTLKIQPAKLEDSAVYLCASSFLSSGGSHEQFFGPGTRLTVL.

A remark on this clonotype: This may arise from a read error, as a much more abundant clone is one base away. The chain couples TRBV6-6 to TRBJ2-7, with 12 bases aligning to TRBD2. Losses at the gene ends were 4 bases for V and 7 bases for J; bases not matched to a gene: 8. This CDR3 has 15 amino acids. Germline V CDR1 and CDR2: MNHNY, SVGAGI (reference sequence). The CDR3 sequence is CASSSLAGGSGEQYF. The CDR3 DNA reads as TGTGCCAGCAGTTCCCTAGCGGGAGGGTCCGGTGAGCAGTACTTC.

There are a few counts of this clonotype. This sequence joins TRBV11-1 and TRBJ2-7, with a possible D match to TRBD1 (5 bases). Germline V CDR1 and CDR2: SGHAT, FQDESV (reference sequence). This CDR3 is 13 amino acids long. The V and J ends lost 4 bases and 7 bases respectively, with 14 bases between them. The CDR3 DNA is TGTGCCAGCAGCTCACAAAGGGGTCTAGAGCAGTACTTC. Translation: CASSSQRGLEQYF.

This sequence joins TRBV4-1 and TRBJ2-3; D possibly corresponds to TRBD1 (5 bases). In germline, CDR1 is MGHRA, CDR2 YSYEKL. V was shortened by 1 base and J by 8 bases, with 10 bases between the two germline ends. CDR3 size: 13 residues. The CDR3 DNA follows: TGCGCCAGCAGCCAAGGGGGCGCTGGTACGCAGTATTTT. This gives the protein CASSQGGAGTQYF.

This clonotype was counted a few times. The J gene is TRBJ2-1, the V gene TRBV29-1, with 10 bases aligning to TRBD2. CDR1 is SQVTM, CDR2 ANQGSEA, per germline. The CDR3 runs to 16 residues. J was trimmed by 4 bases and V by 4 bases; bases with no gene match: 10. The CDR3 DNA reads as TGCAGCGTTGGGTCCAGCGGGAGGGGACCATACAATGAGCAGTTCTTC. It is translated as CSVGSSGRGPYNEQFF.

The chain uses TRBV19 and TRBJ2-7, with 8 bases aligning to TRBD2. V shed 3 bases and J 6 bases; nucleotides not matched to a gene: 10. The germline V gene encodes CDR1 LNHDA and CDR2 SQIVND (reference sequence). The CDR3 has 15 amino acids. The CDR3 sequence: CASSMRGSGSAEQYF. CDR3 DNA: TGTGCCAGTAGTATGAGGGGAAGCGGGAGTGCCGAGCAGTACTTC.

This clonotype was detected ten times or more. The junction departs from the called germline gene at one end, perhaps through a read error. This chain uses TRBV6-6 with TRBJ1-5; D is unresolved. Germline V gene data show CDR1 as MNHNY and CDR2 as SVGAGI (reference sequence). CDR3 length equals 13 residues. The chain's CDR3 is CAISYGSNQPQHF. As DNA, the CDR3 is TGTGCCATCAGTTATGGGTCCAATCAGCCCCAGCATTTT.

V usage is TRBV5-1 and J usage is TRBJ2-4, with 12 bases aligning to TRBD2. The assigned J gene may be wrong: the sequence end matches TRBJ2-5 better. CDR3 length: 16 amino acids. Germline V gene lookup returns CDR1 SGHRS and CDR2 YFSETQ. The CDR3: CASSHPSGGAQETQYF. The CDR3 DNA reads as TGCGCCAGCAGCCACCCTAGCGGGGGGGCCCAAGAGACCCAGTACTTC.

This chain connects TRBV20-1 to TRBJ2-1, with 8 positions matching TRBD1. Germline assignment: CDR1 DFQATT and CDR2 SNEGSKA (reference sequence). V shed 0 bases, J shed 4 bases, and the junction held 11 bases outside the gene matches. The CDR3 extends over 17 amino acids. The CDR3 reads CSARDLRGQGKYNEQFF. The CDR3 nucleotides are TGCAGTGCTAGAGATCTAAGAGGACAGGGAAAATACAATGAGCAGTTCTTC.

Only a few counts were recorded for this clonotype. The rearrangement uses TRBV18 and TRBJ2-1; 7 bases match TRBD1. With V trimmed by 0 bases and J by 5 bases, 7 bases remained unmatched. The germline V gene encodes CDR1 KGHSH and CDR2 LQKENI. The CDR3 runs 16 residues. The CDR3 DNA sequence: TGTGCCAGCTCACCACCGCGACAGGGCCCTAACAATGAGCAGTTCTTC. Protein sequence: CASSPPRQGPNNEQFF.

This rearrangement joins TRBV3-1 to TRBJ2-1; D is unclear. Germline V gene lookup returns CDR1 LGHDT and CDR2 YNNKEL (reference sequence). The CDR3 spans 15 residues. V was pared by 1 base and J by 1 base, with 8 bases between. CDR3 sequence reads: CASSQAAESYNEQFF. CDR3 coding DNA: TGTGCCAGCAGCCAAGCTGCGGAATCCTACAATGAGCAGTTCTTC.

This clonotype has only a few counts. The chain combines TRBV29-1 with TRBJ1-2; 8 positions agree with TRBD1. CDR1 is SQVTM, CDR2 ANQGSEA, per germline. The trim removed 2 bases at V and 5 bases at J, leaving 7 bases unmatched. This CDR3 has 14 amino acids. CDR3 in DNA: TGCAGCGTTGAACTGGCAGGGGGCGGATATGGCTACACCTTC. Its protein product is CSVELAGGGYGYTF.

In its sample, this clonotype was seen a few times. This chain links TRBV12-3 or TRBV12-4 with TRBJ2-5; D may be TRBD2 (6 bases). Between the trimmed V and J ends, which lost 5 bases and 5 bases, there was a span of 15 bases. CDR3 length: 14 residues. The CDR3 DNA sequence: TGTGCCAGCAGTGAGACTAGTGGGGTTGAGACCCAGTACTTC. This codes for CASSETSGVETQYF.